This section outlines one T cell receptor beta chain sequence together with its context. Original processing methods: Amplification from reference gene primers served as the basis for estimated nucleated cell counts. TCRdb's copy holds only in-frame clones and misses some; the assay was immunoSEQ multiplex PCR. V, J and clone size derive from that table, while D and trimming were established from the DNA sequence. The table shows just over 650,000 clones, with more than 80% occurring only once. Germline lookup yields CDR1 SGHDT and CDR2 YYEEEE. V was cut by 3 bases and J by 2 bases, with 9 bases left in between. The length of the CDR3 is 15 residues. The data were taken from a study of blood T cell repertoires in COVID-19. As for the study in general: Researchers got acute and convalescent COVID-19 samples from the United States, Italy and Spain. From T cells, B-cell-depleted T cells, or PBMCs came the material, which was cDNA or gDNA.

Sequenced: peripheral blood. This chain joins TRBV5-6 and TRBJ1-6; TRBD1 is a possible D gene (6 bases). The receptor comes from a woman younger than 30 with acute or convalescent COVID-19. CDR3 sequence (DNA): TGTGCCAGCAGCTCCGGACAGACCTATAATTCACCCCTCCACTTT. Its protein product is CASSSGQTYNSPLHF.